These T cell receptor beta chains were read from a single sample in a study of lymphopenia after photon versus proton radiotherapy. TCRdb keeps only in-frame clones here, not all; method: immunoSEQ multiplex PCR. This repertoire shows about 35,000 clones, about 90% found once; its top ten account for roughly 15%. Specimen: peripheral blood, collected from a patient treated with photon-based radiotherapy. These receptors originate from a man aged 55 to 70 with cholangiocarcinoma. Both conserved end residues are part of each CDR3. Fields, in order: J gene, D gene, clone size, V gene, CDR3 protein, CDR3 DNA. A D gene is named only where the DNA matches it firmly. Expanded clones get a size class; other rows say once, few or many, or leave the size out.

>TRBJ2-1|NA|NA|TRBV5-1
CASSFWAGLTPNEQFF
TGCGCCAGCAGCTTCTGGGCGGGGTTGACGCCCAATGAGCAGTTCTTC
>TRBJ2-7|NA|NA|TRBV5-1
CASSLADDPYYEQYF
TGCGCCAGCAGCTTGGCGGACGATCCCTACTACGAGCAGTACTTC
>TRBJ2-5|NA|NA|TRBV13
CASSFSPGTPGETQYF
TGTGCCAGCAGCTTTTCCCCGGGAACACCCGGGGAGACCCAGTACTTC
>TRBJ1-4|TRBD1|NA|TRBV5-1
CASSPGGTDNEKLFF
TGCGCCAGCAGCCCCGGTGGGACAGATAATGAAAAACTGTTTTTT
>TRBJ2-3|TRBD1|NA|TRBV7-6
CASSIGQGWVVGTDTQYF
TGTGCCAGCAGCATAGGACAGGGATGGGTAGTAGGCACAGATACGCAGTATTTT
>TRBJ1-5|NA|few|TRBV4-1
CASSQGREASNQPQHF
TGCGCCAGCAGCCAAGGCAGGGAGGCTAGCAATCAGCCCCAGCATTTT
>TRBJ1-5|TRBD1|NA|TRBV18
CASSRGQGVSQPQHF
TGTGCCAGCTCACGCGGACAGGGAGTATCTCAGCCCCAGCATTTT
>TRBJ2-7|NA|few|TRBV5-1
CASKRGREAGEQYF
TGCGCCAGCAAGAGAGGCAGGGAAGCGGGCGAGCAGTACTTC
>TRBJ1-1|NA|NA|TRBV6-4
CASSDTGDGSTEAFF
TGTGCCAGCAGTGACACCGGGGACGGGAGCACTGAAGCTTTCTTT
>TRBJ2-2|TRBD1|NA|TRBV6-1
CASMDRAHAGELFF
TGTGCCAGCATGGACAGGGCGCACGCCGGGGAGCTGTTTTTT
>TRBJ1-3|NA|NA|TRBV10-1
CASSAEATGNTIYF
TGCGCCAGCAGCGCCGAGGCGACTGGAAACACCATATATTTT
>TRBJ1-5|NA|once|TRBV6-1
CASSEGRSTANSNQPQHF
TGTGCCAGCAGTGAAGGCAGATCTACCGCTAATAGCAATCAGCCCCAGCATTTT
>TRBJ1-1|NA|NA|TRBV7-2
CASSFEGGVDTEAFF
TGTGCCAGCAGCTTTGAGGGTGGGGTTGACACTGAAGCTTTCTTT
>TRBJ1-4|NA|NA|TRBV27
CAAGWEKLFF
TGTGCGGCGGGTTGGGAAAAACTGTTTTTT
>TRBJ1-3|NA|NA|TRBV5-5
CASSDQQGSHGNTIYF
TGTGCCAGCAGCGACCAACAGGGTAGTCACGGAAACACCATATATTTT
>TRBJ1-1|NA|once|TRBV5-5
CASSLVVLGDTEAFF
TGTGCCAGCAGCTTGGTGGTCTTGGGGGACACTGAAGCTTTCTTT
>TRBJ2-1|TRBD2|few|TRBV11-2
CASSFAGLADNNEQFF
TGTGCCAGCAGCTTCGCGGGACTAGCGGATAACAATGAGCAGTTCTTC
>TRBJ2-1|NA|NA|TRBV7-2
CASSLWGGSYNEQFF
TGTGCCAGCAGCTTATGGGGAGGCTCCTACAATGAGCAGTTCTTC
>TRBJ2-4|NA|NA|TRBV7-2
CASSFSGIQNIQYF
TGTGCCAGCAGCTTTTCTGGCATCCAAAACATTCAGTACTTC
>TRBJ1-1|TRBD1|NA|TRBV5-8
CASSSNRGRRNWTEAFF
TGTGCCAGCAGCAGTAACAGGGGACGTCGTAATTGGACTGAAGCTTTCTTT
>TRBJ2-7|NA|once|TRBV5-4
CASSWGGGSYEQYF
TGTGCCAGCAGCTGGGGTGGCGGCTCCTACGAGCAGTACTTC
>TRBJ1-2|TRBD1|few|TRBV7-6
CASSLSATGGSYGYTF
TGTGCCAGCAGCTTATCAGCGACAGGGGGGAGCTATGGCTACACCTTC
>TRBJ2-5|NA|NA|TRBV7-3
CASSLTRNQETQYF
TGTGCCAGCAGCTTAACCAGGAACCAAGAGACCCAGTACTTC
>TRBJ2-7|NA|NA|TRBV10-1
CASSPRGETYEQYF
TGCGCCAGCAGCCCCAGGGGGGAAACCTACGAGCAGTACTTC
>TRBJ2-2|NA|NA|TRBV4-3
CASSQDLTGELFF
TGCGCCAGCAGCCAAGATCTCACCGGGGAGCTGTTTTTT
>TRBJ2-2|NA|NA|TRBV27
CASSLSPGVAYTGELFF
TGTGCCAGCAGTTTATCCCCCGGGGTTGCCTACACCGGGGAGCTGTTTTTT
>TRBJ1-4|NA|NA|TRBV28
CASSQGRGNEKLFF
TGTGCCAGCAGCCAAGGGCGGGGGAATGAAAAACTGTTTTTT
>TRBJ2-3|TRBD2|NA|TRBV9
CASSGLSSSSGSADTQYF
TGTGCCAGCAGCGGACTCAGTAGTTCTAGCGGGAGTGCAGATACGCAGTATTTT
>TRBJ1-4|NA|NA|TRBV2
CASSEYRAAEKLFF
TGTGCCAGCAGTGAATATCGGGCGGCTGAAAAACTGTTTTTT